The rows below give T cell receptor beta chains drawn from one sample of a study of blood T cell repertoires in COVID-19. Repertoires were generated with immunoSEQ multiplex PCR, while TCRdb's copy carries only in-frame clones and drops some. Counted here are roughly 190,000 clones, approximately 82% occurring once; the ten biggest clones make up less than 5.5%. The sequenced sample was PBMCs or T cells enriched from blood (not recorded which). These receptors came from a woman aged 60 to 75 with acute COVID-19. The CDR3 runs from the conserved cysteine through the conserved F or W. A D gene is named only where the DNA matches it firmly. Size is stated for part of the rows, as once, few or many counts, or as a class when the clone is expanded.

>-|TRBV5-1|-|TRBJ1-6
CASSLVGEGGSPLHF
TGCGCCAGCAGCTTGGTAGGGGAGGGAGGATCACCCCTCCACTTT
>-|TRBV19|-|TRBJ1-1
CASSIGGGVEAFF
TGTGCCAGTAGTATAGGGGGAGGGGTTGAAGCTTTCTTT
>-|TRBV29-1|few|TRBJ1-2
CSVVSETGGYTF
TGCAGCGTTGTTTCGGAGACCGGGGGCTACACCTTC
>-|TRBV5-1|once|TRBJ2-1
CASSLASYRGGNEQFF
TGCGCCAGCAGCTTGGCGTCTTACAGGGGGGGCAATGAGCAGTTCTTC
>TRBD2|TRBV7-2|few|TRBJ2-5
CASSPQRGGRVGQETQYF
TGTGCCAGCAGCCCCCAGCGGGGGGGCCGGGTTGGCCAAGAGACCCAGTACTTC
>TRBD1|TRBV5-1|-|TRBJ1-5
CASSLGQGDQPQHF
TGCGCCAGCAGCTTGGGACAGGGGGATCAGCCCCAGCATTTT
>-|TRBV15|-|TRBJ2-4
CATSETGRNKNIQYF
TGTGCCACCAGCGAAACAGGGCGCAACAAAAACATTCAGTACTTC
>-|TRBV2|few|TRBJ1-4
CASSAQGRGEKLFF
TGTGCCAGCAGTGCTCAGGGGAGGGGAGAAAAACTGTTTTTT
>-|TRBV28|-|TRBJ1-1
CASSPPGSGVTEAFF
TGTGCCAGCAGCCCCCCGGGGTCCGGAGTCACTGAAGCTTTCTTT
>TRBD2|TRBV27|-|TRBJ2-1
CASSLAGWSYNEQFF
TGTGCCAGCAGTCTAGCGGGGTGGTCCTACAATGAGCAGTTCTTC
>-|TRBV27|-|TRBJ1-6
CASSSGGRALHF
TGTGCCAGCAGTTCCGGGGGGCGCGCCCTCCACTTT
>-|TRBV3-1/TRBV3-2|-|TRBJ2-3
CASSLTSTDTQYF
TGTGCCAGCAGCCTAACTAGCACAGATACGCAGTATTTT
>TRBD1|TRBV20-1|once|TRBJ1-4
CSASYPPGTGDEKLFF
TGCAGTGCTAGTTACCCTCCGGGGACAGGGGACGAAAAACTGTTTTTT
>-|TRBV19|-|TRBJ1-3
CASSIWAGALSSSGNTIYF
TGTGCCAGTAGTATATGGGCAGGGGCCCTGTCAAGCTCTGGAAACACCATATATTTT
>TRBD1|TRBV27|-|TRBJ1-4
CASRLGQGINEKLFF
TGTGCCAGCAGATTAGGACAGGGGATTAATGAAAAACTGTTTTTT
>TRBD1|TRBV19|-|TRBJ1-4
CASKVRGPDEKLFF
TGTGCCAGTAAAGTAAGGGGGCCAGATGAAAAACTGTTTTTT
>-|TRBV3-1/TRBV3-2|-|TRBJ1-6
CASSQQLGSPLHF
TGTGCCAGCAGCCAGCAACTCGGGTCACCCCTCCACTTT
>-|TRBV27|few|TRBJ2-1
CASSRLGKDEQFF
TGTGCCAGCAGCCGGCTGGGCAAGGATGAGCAGTTCTTC
>TRBD1|TRBV6-5|-|TRBJ1-2
CASDYRGNGYTF
TGTGCCAGTGATTACAGGGGCAATGGCTACACCTTC
>-|TRBV5-1|-|TRBJ1-1
CASSLAEGSEAFF
TGCGCCAGCAGCTTGGCGGAGGGCTCTGAAGCTTTCTTT
>TRBD2|TRBV7-9|-|TRBJ2-7
CASRLAGGREQYF
TGTGCCAGCCGACTAGCGGGAGGGCGCGAGCAGTACTTC
>TRBD2|TRBV4-2|-|TRBJ2-5
CASSQRERGVPGMETQYF
TGTGCCAGCAGCCAAAGGGAGCGGGGGGTCCCGGGGATGGAGACCCAGTACTTC
>TRBD2|TRBV11-2|once|TRBJ2-3
CASSLSQRGGVADTQYF
TGTGCCAGCAGCTTATCTCAGCGGGGGGGAGTCGCAGATACGCAGTATTTT
>-|TRBV6-5|-|TRBJ1-2
CASRTPQGYGYTF
TGTGCCAGCAGAACCCCCCAGGGATATGGCTACACCTTC
>-|TRBV24-1|-|TRBJ1-5
CATSSGGGNQPQHF
TGTGCCACCAGCTCGGGGGGGGGCAATCAGCCCCAGCATTTT
>TRBD1|TRBV10-3|-|TRBJ1-2
CAISGTGGFPRGYTF
TGTGCCATCAGCGGGACAGGGGGCTTCCCTAGAGGCTACACCTTC
>TRBD1|TRBV11-2|-|TRBJ1-2
CASSLLQGNYGYTF
TGTGCCAGCAGCTTGTTACAGGGGAACTATGGCTACACCTTC
>TRBD1|TRBV7-2|-|TRBJ1-1
CASGRQGFMNTEAFF
TGTGCCAGCGGTCGACAGGGGTTCATGAACACTGAAGCTTTCTTT
>TRBD1|TRBV10-1|once|TRBJ2-5
CALADRADETQYF
TGCGCCCTGGCGGACAGGGCAGACGAGACCCAGTACTTC
>-|TRBV6-5|once|TRBJ1-6
CASSYSGRGYSPLHF
TGTGCCAGCAGTTACTCAGGGCGAGGGTATTCACCCCTCCACTTT
>-|TRBV7-9|few|TRBJ2-2
CASSRDDANTGELFF
TGTGCCAGCAGCCGCGATGATGCGAACACCGGGGAGCTGTTTTTT
>-|TRBV21-1|-|TRBJ1-3
CASTTGTVSSGNTIYF
TGTGCCAGCACTACCGGGACAGTTAGCTCTGGAAACACCATATATTTT
>-|TRBV5-1|-|TRBJ2-3
CASTGLTSTDTQYF
TGCGCCAGCACAGGCCTAACTAGCACAGATACGCAGTATTTT
>-|TRBV5-1|-|TRBJ2-7
CASSSEQGGEQYF
TGCGCCAGCAGCTCGGAACAGGGTGGCGAGCAGTACTTC
>-|TRBV27|many|TRBJ1-2
CASSLWQGSDYGYTF
TGTGCCAGCAGTTTATGGCAGGGATCGGACTATGGCTACACCTTC
>TRBD1|TRBV24-1|-|TRBJ2-5
CATSDIQGAGETQYF
TGTGCCACCAGTGATATACAGGGGGCCGGCGAGACCCAGTACTTC
>-|TRBV5-1|-|TRBJ2-5
CASSPPGGTIKYF
TGCGCCAGCAGCCCGCCCGGCGGGACGATCAAGTACTTC
>TRBD2|TRBV7-6|few|TRBJ2-1
CASSLTGLAGYNEQFF
TGTGCCAGCAGCCTAACCGGACTAGCGGGGTACAATGAGCAGTTCTTC
>TRBD2|TRBV14|once|TRBJ2-1
CASSQAGLAGAYNEQFF
TGTGCCAGCAGCCAGGCGGGACTAGCGGGGGCCTACAATGAGCAGTTCTTC
>-|TRBV24-1|-|TRBJ2-3
CATSDPGDYQDTQYF
TGTGCCACCAGTGACCCCGGCGACTATCAAGATACGCAGTATTTT
>-|TRBV6-5|-|TRBJ1-1
CASKSRPGETEAFF
TGTGCCAGCAAGTCGCGCCCAGGGGAGACTGAAGCTTTCTTT
>-|TRBV27|-|TRBJ1-1
CASSNMAPTEAFF
TGTGCCAGCAGTAATATGGCTCCCACTGAAGCTTTCTTT
>-|TRBV4-3|-|TRBJ1-3
CASSQDAVISGNTIYF
TGCGCCAGCAGCCAAGACGCAGTGATCTCTGGAAACACCATATATTTT
>-|TRBV19|few|TRBJ1-1
CASSFGQINTEAFF
TGTGCCAGTAGTTTTGGACAGATCAACACTGAAGCTTTCTTT
>-|TRBV7-6|once|TRBJ2-2
CASSPVAGPGTGELFF
TGTGCCAGCAGCCCCGTTGCGGGCCCCGGCACCGGGGAGCTGTTTTTT
>-|TRBV5-3|many|TRBJ1-2
CARSPSRRIYGYTF
TGTGCCAGAAGCCCCTCGCGGCGGATCTATGGCTACACCTTC
>TRBD1|TRBV6-5|-|TRBJ1-2
CASRGLSDRALRDTF
TGTGCCAGCAGAGGACTGTCCGACAGGGCCCTCCGGGATACCTTC
>TRBD1|TRBV7-9|once|TRBJ1-4
CASSLAGTGSEKLFF
TGTGCCAGCAGCTTAGCGGGGACAGGGAGTGAAAAACTGTTTTTT